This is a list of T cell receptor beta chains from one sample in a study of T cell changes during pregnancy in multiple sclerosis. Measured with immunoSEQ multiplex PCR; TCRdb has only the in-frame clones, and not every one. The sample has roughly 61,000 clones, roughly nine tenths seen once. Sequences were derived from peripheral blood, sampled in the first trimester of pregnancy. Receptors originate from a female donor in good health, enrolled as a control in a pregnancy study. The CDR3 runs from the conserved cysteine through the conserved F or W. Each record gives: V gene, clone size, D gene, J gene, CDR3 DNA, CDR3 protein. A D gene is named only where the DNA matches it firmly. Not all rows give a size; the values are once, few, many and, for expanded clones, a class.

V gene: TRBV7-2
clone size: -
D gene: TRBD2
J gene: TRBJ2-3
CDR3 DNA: TGTGCCAGCAGCGTGACTAGCGGGAGATCGGGACCCACGCAGTATTTT
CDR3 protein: CASSVTSGRSGPTQYF

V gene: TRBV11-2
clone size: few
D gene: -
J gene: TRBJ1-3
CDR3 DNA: TGTGCCAGCAGCTTCCACAGGGTTTCGGGAAACACCATATATTTT
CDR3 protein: CASSFHRVSGNTIYF

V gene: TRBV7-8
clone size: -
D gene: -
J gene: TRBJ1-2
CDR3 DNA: TGTGCCAGCACTTCTGCGACCAGAGCGGGGGGCTACACCTTC
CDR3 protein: CASTSATRAGGYTF

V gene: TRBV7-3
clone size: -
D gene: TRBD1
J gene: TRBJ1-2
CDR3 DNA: TGTGCCAGCAGCAGGGACAGGGGTGATGTCGGCGGCTACACCTTC
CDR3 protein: CASSRDRGDVGGYTF

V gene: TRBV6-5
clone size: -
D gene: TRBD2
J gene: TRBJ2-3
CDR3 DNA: TGTGCCAGCAGTTTTGGACTAGCGGCCGGCACAGATACGCAGTATTTT
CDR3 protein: CASSFGLAAGTDTQYF

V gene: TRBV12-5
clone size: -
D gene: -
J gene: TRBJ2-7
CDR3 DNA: TGTGCTAGTGGGACGGGACAGCGGGACGAGCAGTACTTC
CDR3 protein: CASGTGQRDEQYF

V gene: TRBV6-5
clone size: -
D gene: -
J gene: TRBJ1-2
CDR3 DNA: TGTGCCAGCAAGTACCGGGGAGAGAATGGCTACACCTTC
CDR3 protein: CASKYRGENGYTF

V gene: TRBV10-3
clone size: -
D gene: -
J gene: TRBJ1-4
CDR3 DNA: TGTGCCTCGCGGGGGACCGAGGATGAAAAACTGTTTTTT
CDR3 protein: CASRGTEDEKLFF

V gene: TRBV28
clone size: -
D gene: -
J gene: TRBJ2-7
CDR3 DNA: TGTGCCAGCAGTTTGGGCATGGTTTGGGAGCAGTACTTC
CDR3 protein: CASSLGMVWEQYF

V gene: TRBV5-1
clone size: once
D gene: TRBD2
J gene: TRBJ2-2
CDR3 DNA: TGCGCCAGCAGCTGGCTGCAGGGAGGGACCGGGGAGCTGTTTTTT
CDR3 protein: CASSWLQGGTGELFF

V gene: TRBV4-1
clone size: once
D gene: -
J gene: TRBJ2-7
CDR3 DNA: TGCGCCAGCAGTTTGGACAGCTACGAGCAGTACTTC
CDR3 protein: CASSLDSYEQYF

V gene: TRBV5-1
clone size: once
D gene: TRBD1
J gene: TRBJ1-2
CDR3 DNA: TGCGCCAGCAGCTTGGGGACAGGGGTGGATGGCTACACCTTC
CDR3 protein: CASSLGTGVDGYTF

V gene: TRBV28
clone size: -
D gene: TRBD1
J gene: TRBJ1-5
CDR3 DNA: TGTGCCAGCAGTTTAATCTGGGGACAGGGGAGGCAGCCCCAGCATTTT
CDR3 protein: CASSLIWGQGRQPQHF

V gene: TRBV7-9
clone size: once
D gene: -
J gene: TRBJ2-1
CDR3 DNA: TGTGCCAGCAGCTTCGGCCGGAGCTCCTACAATGAGCAGTTCTTC
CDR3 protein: CASSFGRSSYNEQFF

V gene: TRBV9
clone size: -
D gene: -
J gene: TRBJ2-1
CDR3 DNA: TGTGCCAGCAGCGTAAGTAGACTATCATCCTACAATGAGCAGTTCTTC
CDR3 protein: CASSVSRLSSYNEQFF

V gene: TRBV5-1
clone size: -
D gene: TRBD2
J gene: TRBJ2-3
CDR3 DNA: TGCGCCAGCAGCTTGGGACTAGCGGGGACGGATACGCAGTATTTT
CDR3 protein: CASSLGLAGTDTQYF

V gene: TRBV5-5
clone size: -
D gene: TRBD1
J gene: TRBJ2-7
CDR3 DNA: TGTGCCAGCAGCACTGGACAGGGCGGAGAGTACTTC
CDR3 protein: CASSTGQGGEYF

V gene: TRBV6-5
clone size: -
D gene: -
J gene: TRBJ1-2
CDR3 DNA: TGTGCCAGCAGTTACTCACCAGGGTTATATGGCTACACCTTC
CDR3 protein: CASSYSPGLYGYTF

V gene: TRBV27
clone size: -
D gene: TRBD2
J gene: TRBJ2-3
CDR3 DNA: TGTGCCAGCAGTTTCCGACTAGCGGGGGGGGATACGCAGTATTTT
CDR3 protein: CASSFRLAGGDTQYF

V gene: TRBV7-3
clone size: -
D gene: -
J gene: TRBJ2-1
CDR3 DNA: TGTGCCAGCAGCGGGGACTCGAATGAGCAGTTCTTC
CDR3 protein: CASSGDSNEQFF

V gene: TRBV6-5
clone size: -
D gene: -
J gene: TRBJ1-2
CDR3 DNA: TGTGCCAGCAGTGGCTACAGGACCTATGGCTACACCTTC
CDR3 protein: CASSGYRTYGYTF

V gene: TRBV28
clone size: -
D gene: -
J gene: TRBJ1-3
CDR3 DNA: TGTGCCAGCAGTGCGGACAGACGAAACACCATATATTTT
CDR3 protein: CASSADRRNTIYF

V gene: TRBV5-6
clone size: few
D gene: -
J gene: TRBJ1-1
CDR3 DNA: TGTGCCAGCAGCGCCACGGGACTGATGAACACTGAAGCTTTCTTT
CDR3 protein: CASSATGLMNTEAFF